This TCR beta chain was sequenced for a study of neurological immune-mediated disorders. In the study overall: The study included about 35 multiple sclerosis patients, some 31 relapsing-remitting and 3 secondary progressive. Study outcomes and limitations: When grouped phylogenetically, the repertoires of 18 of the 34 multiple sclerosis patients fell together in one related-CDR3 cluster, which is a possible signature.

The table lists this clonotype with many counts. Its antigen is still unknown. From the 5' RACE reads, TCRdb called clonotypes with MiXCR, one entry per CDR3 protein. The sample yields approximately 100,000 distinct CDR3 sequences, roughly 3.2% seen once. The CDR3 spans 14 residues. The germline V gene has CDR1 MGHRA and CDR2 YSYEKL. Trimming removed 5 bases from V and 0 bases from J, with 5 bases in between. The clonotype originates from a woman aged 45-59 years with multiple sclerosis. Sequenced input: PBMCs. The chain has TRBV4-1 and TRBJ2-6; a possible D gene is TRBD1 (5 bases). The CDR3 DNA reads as TGCGCCAGCAGCGGGGCCTCTGGGGCCAACGTCCTGACTTTC. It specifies CASSGASGANVLTF.